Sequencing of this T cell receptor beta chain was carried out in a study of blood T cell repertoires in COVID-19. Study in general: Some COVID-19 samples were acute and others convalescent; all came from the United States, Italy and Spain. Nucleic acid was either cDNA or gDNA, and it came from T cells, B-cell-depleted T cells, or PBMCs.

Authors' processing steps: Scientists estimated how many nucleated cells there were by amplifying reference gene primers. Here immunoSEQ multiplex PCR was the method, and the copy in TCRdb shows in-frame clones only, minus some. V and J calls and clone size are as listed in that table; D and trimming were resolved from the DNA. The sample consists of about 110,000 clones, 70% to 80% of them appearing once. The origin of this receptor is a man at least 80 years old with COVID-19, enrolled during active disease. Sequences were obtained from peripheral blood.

CDR3 nucleotides: TGTGCCAGCAGTTTGGGACTAGCCGAAACTAGCACAGATACGCAGTATTTT. Amino acids: CASSLGLAETSTDTQYF. The chain is built from TRBV27 and TRBJ2-3; 9 bases agree with TRBD2. The CDR3 is 17 amino acids. Germline assignment: CDR1 MNHEY and CDR2 SMNVEV (reference sequence). The J segment lost 0 bases and the V segment lost 3 bases, leaving 7 bases of the junction unmatched.